This T cell receptor (beta chain) was identified in a study of CD8+CD57+ T cells in acquired aplastic anemia. Looking at the study overall: Yields of DNA that came from sorted CD4+ and CD8+ cells averaged 3.2 ug. Healthy donors gave approximately 9.8 million reads on average for CD4+ cells. Broader study findings: Sharing between patients and controls was observed for twenty-nine CD8+ CDR3 sequences. Simpson's diversity of CD8+ cells was not significantly different in patients compared with controls.

Comments on this clonotype: Its antigen is not known.

Germline V gene data show CDR1 as MNHEY and CDR2 as SVGAGI. This CDR3 spans 14 amino acids. V shed 2 bases and J shed 6 bases, with 14 bases lying between them. Template material for TCR beta VDJ and CDR3 profiling consisted of genomic DNA. TCRdb reanalysed the reads using MiXCR and keeps one entry per CDR3 protein. There are around 190,000 distinct CDR3 sequences in the sample; approximately 50% occur only once, and 16% lies in the top ten. The clonotype comes from a human donor in good health, serving as a control. Sequenced material: sorted CD4+, CD8+, or CD8+CD57+ T cells (not recorded which) from PBMCs. V usage is TRBV6-5 and J usage is TRBJ2-7; either TRBD1 or TRBD2 may fit D (5 bases each). CDR3 loop: CASSYGAGLAEQYF. The CDR3 coding sequence is TGTGCCAGCAGTTACGGGGCAGGGCTAGCCGAGCAGTACTTC.